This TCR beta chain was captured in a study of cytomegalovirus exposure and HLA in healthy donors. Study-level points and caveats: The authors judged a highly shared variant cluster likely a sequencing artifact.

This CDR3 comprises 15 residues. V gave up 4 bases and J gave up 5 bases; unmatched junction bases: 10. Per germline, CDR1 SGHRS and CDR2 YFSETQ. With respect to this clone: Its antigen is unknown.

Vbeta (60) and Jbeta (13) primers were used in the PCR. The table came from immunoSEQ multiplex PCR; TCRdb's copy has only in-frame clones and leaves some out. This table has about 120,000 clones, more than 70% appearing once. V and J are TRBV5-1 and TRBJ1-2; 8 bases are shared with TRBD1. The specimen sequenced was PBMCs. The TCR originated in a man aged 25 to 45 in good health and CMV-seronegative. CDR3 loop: CASSPESGQVYGYTF. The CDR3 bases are TGCGCCAGCAGCCCAGAATCGGGACAGGTATATGGCTACACCTTC.